This is a list of T cell receptor beta chains from one sample in a study of T cell changes during pregnancy in multiple sclerosis. Data came from immunoSEQ multiplex PCR; TCRdb stores just in-frame clones and leaves some out. Among around 42,000 clones listed, roughly nine tenths were seen once. The material was CD4+ T cells from peripheral blood mononuclear cells, obtained in the third trimester of pregnancy. Receptor source: a female donor with multiple sclerosis, enrolled in a pregnancy study. CDR3s include the opening cysteine and the closing phenylalanine or tryptophan. Fields, in order: V gene, clone size, D gene, J gene, CDR3 protein, CDR3 DNA. The D gene is left open where the match is weak. Expanded clones get a size class; other rows say once, few or many, or leave the size out.

v_gene: TRBV2; abundance: -; d_gene: TRBD2; j_gene: TRBJ2-7; CDR3aa: CVSMEEGSGGYEQYF; CDR3nt: TGTGTCAGCATGGAGGAAGGTAGCGGGGGCTACGAGCAGTACTTC
v_gene: TRBV29-1; abundance: -; d_gene: TRBD2; j_gene: TRBJ2-2; CDR3aa: CSAGTRNTGELFF; CDR3nt: TGCAGTGCCGGGACTAGAAACACCGGGGAGCTGTTTTTT
v_gene: TRBV28; abundance: once; d_gene: TRBD2; j_gene: TRBJ2-1; CDR3aa: CASSRLAGVNNEQFF; CDR3nt: TGTGCCAGCAGTCGACTAGCGGGAGTTAACAATGAGCAGTTCTTC
v_gene: TRBV5-1; abundance: -; d_gene: TRBD1; j_gene: TRBJ1-4; CDR3aa: CASSLGGAEEKLFF; CDR3nt: TGCGCCAGCAGCTTAGGGGGCGCGGAGGAAAAACTGTTTTTT
v_gene: TRBV28; abundance: -; d_gene: -; j_gene: TRBJ1-4; CDR3aa: CASSIQGLGEKLFF; CDR3nt: TGTGCCAGCAGTATACAGGGTTTAGGAGAAAAACTGTTTTTT
v_gene: TRBV7-3; abundance: -; d_gene: TRBD2; j_gene: TRBJ2-1; CDR3aa: CASSLTSGLAGGIYNEQFF; CDR3nt: TGTGCCAGCAGCTTAACGTCCGGTCTAGCGGGAGGGATCTACAATGAGCAGTTCTTC
v_gene: TRBV7-9; abundance: -; d_gene: -; j_gene: TRBJ2-6; CDR3aa: CASSLDGISGANVLTF; CDR3nt: TGTGCCAGCAGCTTAGACGGGATCTCTGGGGCCAACGTCCTGACTTTC
v_gene: TRBV7-9; abundance: -; d_gene: -; j_gene: TRBJ1-5; CDR3aa: CASSPYVGGDGQPQHF; CDR3nt: TGTGCCAGCAGCCCCTACGTCGGGGGGGATGGTCAGCCCCAGCATTTT
v_gene: TRBV5-1; abundance: once; d_gene: -; j_gene: TRBJ2-1; CDR3aa: CASSLGQVDNEQFF; CDR3nt: TGCGCCAGCAGCTTGGGGCAGGTCGACAATGAGCAGTTCTTC
v_gene: TRBV1; abundance: -; d_gene: -; j_gene: TRBJ2-5; CDR3aa: CTSSHRRGMASQYF; CDR3nt: TGCACCAGCAGCCATCGCAGGGGAATGGCTTCCCAGTACTTC
v_gene: TRBV5-4; abundance: -; d_gene: -; j_gene: TRBJ2-5; CDR3aa: CASSFSSAQETQYF; CDR3nt: TGTGCCAGCAGCTTCAGTAGCGCCCAAGAGACCCAGTACTTC
v_gene: TRBV27; abundance: -; d_gene: TRBD1; j_gene: TRBJ1-1; CDR3aa: CASSLKGAFQAFF; CDR3nt: TGTGCCAGCAGTTTAAAGGGGGCCTTCCAAGCTTTCTTT
v_gene: TRBV19; abundance: -; d_gene: TRBD2; j_gene: TRBJ2-7; CDR3aa: CASASSGGAYEQYF; CDR3nt: TGTGCCAGTGCCTCTAGCGGGGGGGCCTACGAGCAGTACTTC
v_gene: TRBV18; abundance: once; d_gene: -; j_gene: TRBJ1-1; CDR3aa: CASSPTLNTEAFF; CDR3nt: TGTGCCAGCTCACCAACTCTAAACACTGAAGCTTTCTTT
v_gene: TRBV2; abundance: -; d_gene: -; j_gene: TRBJ2-6; CDR3aa: CASRILRTGANVLTF; CDR3nt: TGTGCCAGCAGGATACTACGCACTGGGGCCAACGTCCTGACTTTC
v_gene: TRBV20-1; abundance: -; d_gene: TRBD2; j_gene: TRBJ2-7; CDR3aa: CRGGVLDEQYF; CDR3nt: TGCAGGGGAGGGGTTCTGGACGAGCAGTACTTC
v_gene: TRBV19; abundance: -; d_gene: TRBD1; j_gene: TRBJ2-3; CDR3aa: CASSTTGADTQYF; CDR3nt: TGTGCCAGTAGTACAACAGGGGCCGATACGCAGTATTTT
v_gene: TRBV6-4; abundance: -; d_gene: TRBD1; j_gene: TRBJ1-2; CDR3aa: CASSNDRGQYGYTF; CDR3nt: TGTGCCAGCAGTAACGACAGGGGGCAATATGGCTACACCTTC
v_gene: TRBV29-1; abundance: -; d_gene: -; j_gene: TRBJ1-1; CDR3aa: CSGVGGPRGFEAFF; CDR3nt: TGCAGCGGGGTGGGGGGACCCCGGGGTTTTGAAGCTTTCTTT
v_gene: TRBV4-2; abundance: -; d_gene: -; j_gene: TRBJ1-1; CDR3aa: CASSQEGRVGEAFF; CDR3nt: TGTGCCAGCAGCCAAGAGGGGAGGGTGGGTGAAGCTTTCTTT